Presented here are 20 T cell receptor beta chains from one specimen sequenced in a study of cytomegalovirus exposure and HLA in healthy donors. PCR used 60 Vbeta primers and 13 Jbeta primers. The protocol was immunoSEQ multiplex PCR, while the TCRdb copy is restricted to in-frame clones and leaves out a portion. This sample has some 65,000 clones; about 70% occur once, and the top ten carry roughly 11%. Input material: PBMCs. These receptors were obtained from a woman between 25 and 40 years old in good health and CMV-seronegative.

This rearrangement joins TRBV5-1 to TRBJ1-4, with 8 positions matching TRBD1. V trimming: 3 bases; J trimming: 0 bases; junction bases outside the gene matches: 7. Germline V CDR1 and CDR2: SGHRS, YFSETQ. The CDR3 loop spans 17 amino acids. The CDR3 here is CASSWSGTGATNEKLFF. DNA for the CDR3: TGCGCCAGCAGCTGGTCCGGGACAGGAGCAACTAATGAAAAACTGTTTTTT. Full variable domain (missing parts from reference TRBV5-1 and TRBJ1-4): KAGVTQTPRYLIKTRGQQVTLSCSPISGHRSVSWYQQTPGQGLQFLFEYFSETQRNKGNFPGRFSGRQFSNSRSEMNVSTLELGDSALYLCASSWSGTGATNEKLFFGSGTQLSVL.

This sequence joins TRBV28 and TRBJ2-3; 7 bases line up with TRBD2. The CDR3 is 19 residues long. V lost 3 bases and J lost 3; bases outside the gene matches: 18. Germline loops: CDR1 MDHEN, CDR2 SYDVKM. CDR3 nucleotide sequence: TGTGCCAGCAGTTTCCGAGGGCTCCGAGGGAGCGGGGCGACAGATACGCAGTATTTT. Its protein product is CASSFRGLRGSGATDTQYF.

This chain connects TRBV21-1 to TRBJ2-2; the D call in the table, TRBD1, was not verified against the DNA. TRBV21-1 is a known pseudogene. This CDR3 has 17 residues. CDR3 nucleotides: TGTGCCAGCAGCAAAATACCTCTACAGCTTAACACCGGGGAGCTGTTTTTT. This gives the protein CASSKIPLQLNTGELFF.

The genes are TRBV13 and TRBJ2-2; 9 bases line up with TRBD2. Losses at the gene ends were 4 bases for V and 5 bases for J; bases not matched to a gene: 8. CDR1 PRHDT and CDR2 FYEKMQ come from the germline V gene (reference sequence). This CDR3 region has 16 residues. DNA for the CDR3: TGTGCCAGCAGCTCCACAGGGACTAGCCTGACCGGGGAGCTGTTTTTT. Encoded protein: CASSSTGTSLTGELFF.

This chain links TRBV2 with TRBJ1-2, with 8 bases lining up with TRBD1. The CDR3 length is 16 residues. CDR1 is SNHLY, CDR2 FYNNEI, per germline. V lost 6 bases and J lost 2; bases outside the gene matches: 11. CDR3 sequence (DNA): TGTGCCAGCAGCAGACAGGGGCCCGGGGGCAACTATGGCTACACCTTC. Its protein product is CASSRQGPGGNYGYTF.

The CDR3 region has the DNA TGTGCCAGCAGCTTAAGGGGTTCTGAAAAACTGTTTTTT. Protein sequence: CASSLRGSEKLFF. The V and J genes are TRBV5-6 and TRBJ1-4; D is possibly TRBD1 (5 bases). Trimming removed 2 bases from V and 7 bases from J, with 9 bases in between. Germline CDR1 reads SGHDT; CDR2 reads YYEEEE. CDR3 length equals 13 residues.

The chain links TRBV18 to TRBJ2-7, with 7 bases aligning to TRBD1. V shed 2 bases and J 2 bases; nucleotides not matched to a gene: 9. Germline V gene lookup returns CDR1 KGHSH and CDR2 LQKENI. This CDR3 is 16 amino acids long. The CDR3 DNA reads TGTGCCAGCTCACCATTCAAAGGACAGGTCGCCTACGAGCAGTACTTC. The encoded protein is CASSPFKGQVAYEQYF.

V is TRBV30 and J is TRBJ2-3; D remains ambiguous. Trimming shortened V by 4 bases and J by 2 bases, and 22 bases separated the two germline ends. CDR1 and CDR2 from the germline V gene are GTSNPN and SVGIG (reference sequence). The CDR3 has 17 residues. The CDR3 here is CAWKAFDDLQDTDTQYF. The CDR3 region has the DNA TGTGCCTGGAAAGCTTTTGACGACCTTCAGGACACAGATACGCAGTATTTT.

The chain has TRBV14 and TRBJ1-2, with a weak D call TRBD1 (6 bases). The CDR3 is 14 residues long. V was clipped by 5 bases and J by 2 bases, with 12 bases between them. CDR1 and CDR2 from the germline V gene are SGHDN and FVKESK. The CDR3 spells CASSLRGRNYGYTF. The CDR3 nucleotides read TGTGCCAGCAGCTTAAGGGGGAGAAACTATGGCTACACCTTC.

This clone was counted a few times. The chain employs TRBV6-5 and TRBJ1-4; possibly TRBD1 for D (6 bases). V lost 9 bases and J 7 bases, leaving 21 bases between the germline ends. This CDR3 has 15 residues. Germline-derived CDR1 and CDR2 are MNHEY and SVGAGI. The CDR3 DNA sequence: TGTGCCAGGAGCACTGCGGACAGCGGCGGTGAAAAACTGTTTTTT. Protein sequence: CARSTADSGGEKLFF.

This clone was counted only a few times. The V call is TRBV7-2, the J call TRBJ2-5; D possibly corresponds to TRBD2 (7 bases). Looked up from germline, CDR1 is SGHTA and CDR2 is FQGNSA. Trimming pared 1 base from V and 7 bases from J, leaving 16 bases between. The CDR3 is 15 amino acids. This chain's CDR3 is CASSLVGGGSGTQYF. The CDR3 nucleotides read TGTGCCAGCAGCTTAGTTGGCGGGGGCTCAGGGACCCAGTACTTC. Full variable domain (missing parts from reference TRBV7-2 and TRBJ2-5): GAGVSQSPSNKVTEKGKDVELRCDPISGHTALYWYRQSLGQGLEFLIYFQGNSAPDKSGLPSDRFSAERTGGSVSTLTIQRTQQEDSAVYLCASSLVGGGSGTQYFGPGTRLLVL.

The V gene is TRBV5-6, the J gene TRBJ2-1; 11 nucleotides line up with TRBD2. The germline V gene encodes CDR1 SGHDT and CDR2 YYEEEE. The V gene end was trimmed by 3 bases and the J gene end by 1 base; junction bases not matched to a gene: 3. This CDR3 comprises 16 residues. CDR3 nucleotide sequence: TGTGCCAGCAGCTCACTAGCGGGGGATTCCTACAATGAGCAGTTCTTC. As protein: CASSSLAGDSYNEQFF.

V gene TRBV4-2 combines with J gene TRBJ2-2, with 9 bases lining up with TRBD2. The CDR3 sequence is 18 residues long. Germline V gene sequence: CDR1 LGHNA, CDR2 YNFKEQ. J lost 2 bases, V lost 0 bases, and 7 bases had no gene match. The CDR3 DNA sequence: TGTGCCAGCAGCCAAGATTTATCTAGCGGGGCCAACACCGGGGAGCTGTTTTTT. Its protein product is CASSQDLSSGANTGELFF.

This sequence joins TRBV29-1 and TRBJ2-5, with a weak D call TRBD1 (6 bases). The germline V gene has CDR1 SQVTM and CDR2 ANQGSEA. This CDR3 region has 13 residues. V lost 7 bases to trimming and J lost 6 bases, with 18 bases between them. The CDR3 protein is CSGQVQGAKTQYF. CDR3 coding DNA: TGCAGCGGCCAAGTACAGGGAGCAAAGACCCAGTACTTC.

V and J are TRBV2 and TRBJ1-1; D is possibly TRBD1 (6 bases). Trimming removed 6 bases at V and 7 bases at J, with 9 bases between. CDR1 is SNHLY, CDR2 FYNNEI, per germline. The CDR3 is 11 amino acids. The CDR3 coding sequence is TGTGCCAGCAGCCGACAGGTTGAAGCTTTCTTT. It codes for CASSRQVEAFF. The full variable domain, its missing parts supplied by reference TRBV2 and TRBJ1-1, is EPEVTQTPSHQVTQMGQEVILRCVPISNHLYFYWYRQILGQKVEFLVSFYNNEISEKSEIFDDQFSVERPDGSNFTLKIRSTKLEDSAMYFCASSRQVEAFFGQGTRLTVV.

This rearrangement joins TRBV14 to TRBJ2-7; 7 bases agree with TRBD1. Germline CDR1 SGHDN, CDR2 FVKESK. V lost 2 bases and J lost 6; bases outside the gene matches: 4. The CDR3 covers 13 residues. For the CDR3, the DNA is TGTGCCAGCAGCCAACCCGGACAGGCCGAGCAGTACTTC. It encodes CASSQPGQAEQYF.

This clone has a handful of counts. The V and J genes are TRBV5-1 and TRBJ1-1, with 8 bases identical to TRBD1. The CDR3 sequence is 14 residues long. The trim removed 4 bases at V and 4 bases at J, leaving 6 bases unmatched. Per the germline V gene, CDR1 is SGHRS and CDR2 is YFSETQ. CDR3: CASSDTGGTTEAFF. The CDR3 bases are TGCGCCAGCAGCGACACAGGGGGGACCACTGAAGCTTTCTTT.

The genes are TRBV7-2 and TRBJ2-7, with D possibly being TRBD2 (5 bases). The CDR3 sequence is 15 residues long. CDR1 is SGHTA, CDR2 FQGNSA, per germline. V lost 1 base, J lost 5 bases, and 15 bases lay in between. The CDR3 here is CASSLVSLGENEQYF. In DNA form, the CDR3 reads TGTGCCAGCAGCTTAGTTAGCCTGGGAGAAAACGAGCAGTACTTC. The full variable domain, completed using reference TRBV7-2 and TRBJ2-7, is GAGVSQSPSNKVTEKGKDVELRCDPISGHTALYWYRQSLGQGLEFLIYFQGNSAPDKSGLPSDRFSAERTGGSVSTLTIQRTQQEDSAVYLCASSLVSLGENEQYFGPGTRLTVT.

The CDR3 DNA reads as TGTGCCAGCAGCTTAGTCTCTGCGGGTGGAAATGAGCAGTTCTTC. Translated, it gives CASSLVSAGGNEQFF. J is TRBJ2-1 and V is TRBV7-9; tentatively, D is TRBD2 (5 bases). The germline gives CDR1 SEHNR, CDR2 FQNEAQ (reference sequence). The CDR3 is 15 amino acids. V was pared by 1 base and J by 7 bases, with 14 bases between.

The chain uses TRBV18 and TRBJ2-7, with 11 nucleotides matching TRBD1. V gave up 3 bases and J gave up 6 bases; unmatched junction bases: 4. CDR1 and CDR2 (germline): KGHSH, LQKENI. The length of the CDR3 is 14 residues. The CDR3 sequence: CASSPGQGATEQYF. The CDR3 DNA is TGTGCCAGCTCACCCGGACAGGGGGCCACCGAGCAGTACTTC.